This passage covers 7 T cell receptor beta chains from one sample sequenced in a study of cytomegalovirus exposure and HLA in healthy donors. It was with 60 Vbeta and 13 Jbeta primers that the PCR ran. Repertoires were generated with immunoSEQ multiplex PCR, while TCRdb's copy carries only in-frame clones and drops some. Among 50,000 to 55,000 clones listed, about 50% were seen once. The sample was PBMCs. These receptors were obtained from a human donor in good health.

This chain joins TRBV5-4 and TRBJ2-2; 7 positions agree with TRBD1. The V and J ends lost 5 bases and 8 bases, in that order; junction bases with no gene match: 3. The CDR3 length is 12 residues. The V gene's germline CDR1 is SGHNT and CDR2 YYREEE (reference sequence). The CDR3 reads CASRTGEGELFF. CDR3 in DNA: TGTGCCAGCAGAACAGGGGAGGGGGAGCTGTTTTTT.

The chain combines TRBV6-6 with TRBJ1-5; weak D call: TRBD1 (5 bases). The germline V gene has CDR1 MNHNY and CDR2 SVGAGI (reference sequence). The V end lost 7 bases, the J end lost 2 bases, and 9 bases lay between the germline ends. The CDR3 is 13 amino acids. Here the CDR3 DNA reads TGTGCCAGCACGCAACAGGGCAATCAGCCCCAGCATTTT. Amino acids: CASTQQGNQPQHF.

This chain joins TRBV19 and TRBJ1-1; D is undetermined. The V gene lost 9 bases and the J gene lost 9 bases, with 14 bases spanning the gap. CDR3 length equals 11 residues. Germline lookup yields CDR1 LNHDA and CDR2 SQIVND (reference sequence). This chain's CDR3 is CASGKESQAFF. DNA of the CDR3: TGTGCCAGCGGAAAGGAGTCTCAAGCTTTCTTT.

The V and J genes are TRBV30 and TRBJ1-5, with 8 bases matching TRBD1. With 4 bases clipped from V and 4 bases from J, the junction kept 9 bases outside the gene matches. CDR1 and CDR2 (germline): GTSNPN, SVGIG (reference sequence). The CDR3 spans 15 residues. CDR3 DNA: TGTGCCTGGACTCAGGGGGCAGGGGGTAATCAGCCCCAGCATTTT. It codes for CAWTQGAGGNQPQHF.

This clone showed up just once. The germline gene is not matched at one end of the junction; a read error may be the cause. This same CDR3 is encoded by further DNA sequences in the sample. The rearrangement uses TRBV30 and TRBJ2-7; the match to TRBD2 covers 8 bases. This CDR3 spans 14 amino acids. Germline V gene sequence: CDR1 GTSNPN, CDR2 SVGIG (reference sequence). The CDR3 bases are TGTGCCTGGAGTGTAAGTCGCGGGGGGTACGAACAGTACTTC. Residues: CAWSVSRGGYEQYF.

The chain's CDR3 is CASRAAGINQPQHF. The CDR3, as DNA: TGTGCCAGCAGGGCGGCAGGGATTAATCAGCCCCAGCATTTT. This chain uses TRBV27 with TRBJ1-5, with D possibly matching TRBD1 (5 bases). Germline CDR1 MNHEY, CDR2 SMNVEV (reference sequence). The length of the CDR3 is 14 residues. V lost 6 bases to trimming and J lost 4 bases, with 13 bases between them.

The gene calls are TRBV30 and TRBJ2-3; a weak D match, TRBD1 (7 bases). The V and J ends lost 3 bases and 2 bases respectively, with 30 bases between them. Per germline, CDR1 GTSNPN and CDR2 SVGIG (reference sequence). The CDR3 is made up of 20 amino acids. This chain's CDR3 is CAWSRQSRGALPLLTDTQYF. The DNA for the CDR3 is TGTGCCTGGAGCCGCCAGAGCAGGGGGGCCCTCCCTCTACTCACAGATACGCAGTATTTT.